This TCR beta chain was documented in a study of Graves' ophthalmopathy and Graves' hyperthyroidism. The germline V gene has CDR1 MGHRA and CDR2 YSYEKL. V was shortened by 0 bases and J by 5 bases, with 11 bases between the two germline ends. The CDR3 sequence is 14 residues long. Thyroid ultrasound, orbital computed tomography, TRAb, serum thyroxine and clinical symptoms formed the basis of diagnosis. Study conclusions and caveats: Most expanded clonotypes from thyroid (those above 0.001 frequency) were also found in blood. Distinction of ophthalmopathy from stable hyperthyroidism by a 13-signature model reached approximately 90% sensitivity and 81.08% specificity.

This clonotype was picked up a small number of times. Its antigen remains unknown. As the template, RNA transcripts were used to amplify TCR beta CDR3 regions. Amplification began with first-round RT-PCR using HTBI primers, then second-round multiplex PCR was performed. Each CDR3 protein gets one entry after TCRdb re-called the multiplex PCR reads with MiXCR. The data hold about 1.1 million distinct CDR3 sequences, with roughly two fifths observed a single time. This TCR derives from an adult man with Graves' hyperthyroidism. The chain recombines TRBV4-1 with TRBJ2-7; D possibly corresponds to TRBD1 (5 bases). The sample taken for sequencing was peripheral blood or thyroid tissue (not recorded which). CDR3 coding DNA: TGCGCCAGCAGCCAAGATCGTCGCAGGGACGAGCAGTACTTC. This codes for CASSQDRRRDEQYF.